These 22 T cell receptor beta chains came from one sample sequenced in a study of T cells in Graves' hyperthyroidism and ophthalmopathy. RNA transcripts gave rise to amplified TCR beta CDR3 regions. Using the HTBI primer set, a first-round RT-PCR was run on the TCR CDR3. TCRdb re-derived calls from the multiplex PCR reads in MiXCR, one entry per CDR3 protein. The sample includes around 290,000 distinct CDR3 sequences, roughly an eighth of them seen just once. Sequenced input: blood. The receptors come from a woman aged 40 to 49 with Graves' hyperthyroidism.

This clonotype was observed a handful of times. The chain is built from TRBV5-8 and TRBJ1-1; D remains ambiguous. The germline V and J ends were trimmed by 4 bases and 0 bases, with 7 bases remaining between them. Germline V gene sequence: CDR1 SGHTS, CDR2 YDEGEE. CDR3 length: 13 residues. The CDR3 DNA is TGTGCCAGCAGCCGAAATGTGAACACTGAAGCTTTCTTT. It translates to CASSRNVNTEAFF.

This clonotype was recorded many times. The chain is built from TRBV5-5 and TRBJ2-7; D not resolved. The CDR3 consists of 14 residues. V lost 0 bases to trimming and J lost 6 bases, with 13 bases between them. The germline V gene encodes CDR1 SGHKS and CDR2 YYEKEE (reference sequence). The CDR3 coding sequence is TGTGCCAGCAGCTTGGAGAGCATGGTTGGCGAGCAGTACTTC. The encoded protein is CASSLESMVGEQYF.

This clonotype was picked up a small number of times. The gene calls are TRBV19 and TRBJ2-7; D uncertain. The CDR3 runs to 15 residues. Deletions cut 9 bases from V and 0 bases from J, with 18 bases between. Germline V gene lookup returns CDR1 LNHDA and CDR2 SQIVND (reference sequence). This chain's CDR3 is CASAPAVGSSYEQYF. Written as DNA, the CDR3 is TGTGCCAGCGCCCCCGCTGTGGGAAGCTCCTACGAGCAGTACTTC. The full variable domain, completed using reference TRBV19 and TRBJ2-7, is DGGITQSPKYLFRKEGQNVTLSCEQNLNHDAMYWYRQDPGQGLRLIYYSQIVNDFQKGDIAEGYSVSREKKESFPLTVTSAQKNPTAFYLCASAPAVGSSYEQYFGPGTRLTVT.

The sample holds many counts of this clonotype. CDR3 coding DNA: TGTGCCAGCAGCTTCCGACTAGCGGCGGACGAGCAGTACTTC. Amino acids: CASSFRLAADEQYF. The chain recombines TRBV7-2 with TRBJ2-7; 9 bases align to TRBD2. The V gene end was trimmed by 3 bases and the J gene end by 5 bases; junction bases not matched to a gene: 5. Germline CDR1 is SGHTA and CDR2 is FQGNSA. There are 14 residues in the CDR3.

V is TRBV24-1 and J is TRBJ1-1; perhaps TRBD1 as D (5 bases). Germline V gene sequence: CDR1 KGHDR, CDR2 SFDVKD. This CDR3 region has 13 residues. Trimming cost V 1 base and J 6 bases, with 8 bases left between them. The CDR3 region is CATSDLRGSEAFF. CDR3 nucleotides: TGTGCCACCAGTGATTTACGGGGGTCTGAAGCTTTCTTT.

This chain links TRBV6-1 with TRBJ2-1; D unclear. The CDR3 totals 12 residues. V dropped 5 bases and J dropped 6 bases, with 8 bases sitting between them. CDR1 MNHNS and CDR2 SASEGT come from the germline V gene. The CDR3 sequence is CASSYNGNEQFF. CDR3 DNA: TGTGCCAGCAGTTATAACGGCAATGAGCAGTTCTTC.

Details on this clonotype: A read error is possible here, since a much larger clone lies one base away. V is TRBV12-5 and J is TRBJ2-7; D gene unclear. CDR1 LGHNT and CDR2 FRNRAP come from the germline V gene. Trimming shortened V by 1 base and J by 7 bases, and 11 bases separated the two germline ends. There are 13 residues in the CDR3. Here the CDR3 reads CASGLADALEQYF. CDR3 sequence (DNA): TGTGCTAGTGGTTTGGCGGACGCGCTTGAGCAGTACTTC.

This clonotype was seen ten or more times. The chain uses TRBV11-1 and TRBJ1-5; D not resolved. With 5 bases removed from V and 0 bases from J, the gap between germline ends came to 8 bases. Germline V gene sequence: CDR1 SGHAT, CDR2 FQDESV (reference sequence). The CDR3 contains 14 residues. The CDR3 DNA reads TGTGCCAGCAGCAAGGATGGTAGCAATCAGCCCCAGCATTTT. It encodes CASSKDGSNQPQHF.

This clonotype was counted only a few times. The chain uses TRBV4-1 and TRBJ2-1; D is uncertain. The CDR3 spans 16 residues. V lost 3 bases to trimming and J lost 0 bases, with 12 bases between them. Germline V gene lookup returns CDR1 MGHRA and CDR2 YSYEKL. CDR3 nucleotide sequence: TGCGCCAGCAGCCACCGAGGAGCAAGCTCCTACAATGAGCAGTTCTTC. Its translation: CASSHRGASSYNEQFF.

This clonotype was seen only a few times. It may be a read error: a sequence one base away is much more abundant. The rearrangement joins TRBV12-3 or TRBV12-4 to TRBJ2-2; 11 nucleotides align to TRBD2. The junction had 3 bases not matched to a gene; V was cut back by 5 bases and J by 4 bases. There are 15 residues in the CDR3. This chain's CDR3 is CASSPSGRSTGELFF. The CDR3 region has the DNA TGTGCCAGCAGTCCTAGCGGGAGGAGCACCGGGGAGCTGTTTTTT.

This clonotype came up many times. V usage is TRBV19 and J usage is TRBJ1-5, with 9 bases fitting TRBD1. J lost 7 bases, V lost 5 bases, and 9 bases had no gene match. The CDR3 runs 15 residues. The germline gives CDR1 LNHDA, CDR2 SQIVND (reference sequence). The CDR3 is CASSAGTGWNQPQHF. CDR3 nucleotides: TGTGCCAGTAGTGCGGGGACAGGGTGGAACCAGCCCCAGCATTTT. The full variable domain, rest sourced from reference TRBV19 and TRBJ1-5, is DGGITQSPKYLFRKEGQNVTLSCEQNLNHDAMYWYRQDPGQGLRLIYYSQIVNDFQKGDIAEGYSVSREKKESFPLTVTSAQKNPTAFYLCASSAGTGWNQPQHFGDGTRLSIL.

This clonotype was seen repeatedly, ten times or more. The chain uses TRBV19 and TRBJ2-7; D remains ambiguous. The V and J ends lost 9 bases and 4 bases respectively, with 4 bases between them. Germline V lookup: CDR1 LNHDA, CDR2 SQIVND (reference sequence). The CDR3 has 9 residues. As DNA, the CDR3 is TGTGCCAGAGGATACGAGCAGTACTTC. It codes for CARGYEQYF.

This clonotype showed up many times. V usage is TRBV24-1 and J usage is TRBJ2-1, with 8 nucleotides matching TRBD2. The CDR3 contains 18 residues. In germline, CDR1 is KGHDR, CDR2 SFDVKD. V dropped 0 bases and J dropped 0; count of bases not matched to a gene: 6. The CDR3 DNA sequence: TGTGCCACCAGTGATTTGTCCGTGGGACTAGGCTCCTACAATGAGCAGTTCTTC. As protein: CATSDLSVGLGSYNEQFF.

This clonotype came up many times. The CDR3 bases are TGTGCCAGCAGTGAAGTCGGACAGATAAACTATGGCTACACCTTC. Its protein is CASSEVGQINYGYTF. This chain links TRBV6-1 with TRBJ1-2; possible D gene TRBD1, 6 bases. This CDR3 is built from 15 residues. Trimming removed 1 base from V and 2 bases from J, with 11 bases in between. The germline gives CDR1 MNHNS, CDR2 SASEGT.

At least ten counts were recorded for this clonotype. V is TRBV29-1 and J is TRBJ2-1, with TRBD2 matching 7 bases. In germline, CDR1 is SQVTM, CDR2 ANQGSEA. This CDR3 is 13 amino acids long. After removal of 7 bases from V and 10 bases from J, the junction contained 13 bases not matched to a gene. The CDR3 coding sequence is TGCAGCGCTGAGACTAGCCCCTCCGGCGAGCAGTTCTTC. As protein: CSAETSPSGEQFF.

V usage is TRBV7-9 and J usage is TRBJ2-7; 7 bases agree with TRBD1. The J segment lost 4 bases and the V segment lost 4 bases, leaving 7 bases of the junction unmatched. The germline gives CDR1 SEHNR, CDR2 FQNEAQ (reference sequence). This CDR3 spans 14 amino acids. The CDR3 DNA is TGTGCCAGCAGCTACACAGGGGTGGTATACGAGCAGTACTTC. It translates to CASSYTGVVYEQYF.

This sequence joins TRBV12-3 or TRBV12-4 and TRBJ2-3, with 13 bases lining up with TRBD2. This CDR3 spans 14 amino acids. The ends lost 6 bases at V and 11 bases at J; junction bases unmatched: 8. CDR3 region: CASREGLAGTRQYF. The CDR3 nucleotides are TGTGCCAGCAGGGAGGGACTAGCGGGAACGAGGCAGTATTTT.

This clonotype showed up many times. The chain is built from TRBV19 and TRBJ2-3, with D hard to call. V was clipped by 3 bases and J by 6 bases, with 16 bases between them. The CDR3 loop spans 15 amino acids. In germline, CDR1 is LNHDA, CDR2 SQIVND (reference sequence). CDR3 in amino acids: CASSIAGRRMDTQYF. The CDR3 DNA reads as TGTGCCAGTAGTATCGCTGGCCGACGAATGGATACGCAGTATTTT.

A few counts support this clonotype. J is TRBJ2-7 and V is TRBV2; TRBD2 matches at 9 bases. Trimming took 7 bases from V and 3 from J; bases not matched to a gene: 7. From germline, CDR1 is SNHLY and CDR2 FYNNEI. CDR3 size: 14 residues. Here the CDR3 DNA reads TGTGCCAGCACCCCTTATAGCGGGAGCTACGAGCAGTACTTC. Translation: CASTPYSGSYEQYF. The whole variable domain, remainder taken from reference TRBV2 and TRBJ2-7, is EPEVTQTPSHQVTQMGQEVILRCVPISNHLYFYWYRQILGQKVEFLVSFYNNEISEKSEIFDDQFSVERPDGSNFTLKIRSTKLEDSAMYFCASTPYSGSYEQYFGPGTRLTVT.

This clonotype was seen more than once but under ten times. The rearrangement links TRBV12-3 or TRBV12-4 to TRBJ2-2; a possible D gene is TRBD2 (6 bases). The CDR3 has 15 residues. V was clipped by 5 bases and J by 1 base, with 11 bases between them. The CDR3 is CASSNTSWNTGELFF. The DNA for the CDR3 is TGTGCCAGCAGTAATACTAGCTGGAACACCGGGGAGCTGTTTTTT.

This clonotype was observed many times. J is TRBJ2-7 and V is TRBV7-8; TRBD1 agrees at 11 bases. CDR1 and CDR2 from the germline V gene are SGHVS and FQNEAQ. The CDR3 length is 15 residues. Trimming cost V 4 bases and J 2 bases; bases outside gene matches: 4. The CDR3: CASSSRTGGPYEQYF. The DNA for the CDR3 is TGTGCCAGCAGCTCCCGGACAGGGGGCCCCTACGAGCAGTACTTC.

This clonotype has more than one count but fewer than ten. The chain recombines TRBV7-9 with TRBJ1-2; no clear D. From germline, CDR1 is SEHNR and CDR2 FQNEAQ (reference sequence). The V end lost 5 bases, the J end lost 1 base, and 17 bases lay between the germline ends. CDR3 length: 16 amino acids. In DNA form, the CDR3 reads TGTGCCAGCAGCCTCCGAGGTGGTGAGCTTAACTATGGCTACACCTTC. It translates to CASSLRGGELNYGYTF.